This passage covers 30 T cell receptor beta chains from one sample sequenced in a study of shared clonotypes between healthy human individuals (dated by TCRdb to about 2020). Receptors were amplified or captured by the immunoSEQ multiplex PCR assay. Imported from immuneACCESS, the table was reduced by TCRdb to in-frame sequences with V and J called. These copies leave out some clones; in studies compared against another copy, an unresolved V gene accounts for under half, and the cause of the remainder is not known. This sample gives fewer than 500,000 clones in total; 60% to 80% of them show up just once. Clones ranked in the top ten supply around 12% of the sample. Specimen: PBMCs. The receptors shown here come from a woman in her thirties or forties in good health. Some clones in this sample may be carry-over from other donors' samples.

The gene calls are TRBV27 and TRBJ2-7; 9 nucleotides match TRBD2. Germline CDR1 is MNHEY and CDR2 is SMNVEV (reference sequence). This CDR3 comprises 14 residues. The J segment lost 4 bases and the V segment lost 7 bases, leaving 8 bases of the junction unmatched. CDR3 sequence (DNA): TGTGCCAGCAATGCGGGAGGGCCGATATACGAGCAGTACTTC. The encoded protein is CASNAGGPIYEQYF.

This sequence joins TRBV7-2 and TRBJ2-1, with D possibly being TRBD1 (6 bases). Trimming removed 2 bases at V and 5 bases at J, with 16 bases between. The CDR3 sequence is 16 residues long. From germline, CDR1 is SGHTA and CDR2 FQGNSA. The CDR3 loop reads CASSLFSAGTNNEQFF. The CDR3 DNA is TGTGCCAGCAGCTTATTCTCCGCCGGGACAAACAATGAGCAGTTCTTC. Supplemented by reference TRBV7-2 and TRBJ2-1, the full variable domain reads GAGVSQSPSNKVTEKGKDVELRCDPISGHTALYWYRQSLGQGLEFLIYFQGNSAPDKSGLPSDRFSAERTGGSVSTLTIQRTQQEDSAVYLCASSLFSAGTNNEQFFGPGTRLTVL.

The V gene is TRBV25-1, the J gene TRBJ1-2; D gene ambiguous. The ends were cut back, 3 bases at V and 6 bases at J, with 14 bases in the middle. Germline V gene data show CDR1 as MGHDK and CDR2 as SYGVNS. The length of the CDR3 is 14 residues. CDR3 sequence (DNA): TGTGCCAGCAGTGATGATGTAGTCCCCGATGGCTACACCTTC. Protein: CASSDDVVPDGYTF.

The V call is TRBV5-1, the J call TRBJ1-1, with 10 bases matching TRBD1. The junction had 6 bases not matched to a gene; V was cut back by 4 bases and J by 3 bases. CDR3 size: 15 residues. Looked up from germline, CDR1 is SGHRS and CDR2 is YFSETQ. CDR3: CASSTTGTGDTEAFF. For the CDR3, the DNA is TGCGCCAGCAGCACCACCGGGACAGGGGACACTGAAGCTTTCTTT. The full variable domain, in which reference TRBV5-1 and TRBJ1-1 provide the parts outside the CDR3, is KAGVTQTPRYLIKTRGQQVTLSCSPISGHRSVSWYQQTPGQGLQFLFEYFSETQRNKGNFPGRFSGRQFSNSRSEMNVSTLELGDSALYLCASSTTGTGDTEAFFGQGTRLTVV.

The chain couples TRBV7-9 to TRBJ2-7; 8 nucleotides align to TRBD2. Per the germline V gene, CDR1 is SEHNR and CDR2 is FQNEAQ (reference sequence). The CDR3 has 12 amino acids. Here the CDR3 DNA reads TGTGTATGCGGGGAGACTAGCGACGAGCAGTACTTC. This codes for CVCGETSDEQYF.

The gene calls are TRBV7-9 and TRBJ1-1; 7 bases are shared with TRBD1. The germline V gene has CDR1 SEHNR and CDR2 FQNEAQ (reference sequence). V lost 7 bases and J lost 1; bases outside the gene matches: 6. The CDR3 is 14 amino acids. DNA for the CDR3: TGTGCCAGCAACCTCAGGGGGTCGAACACTGAAGCTTTCTTT. Translating gives CASNLRGSNTEAFF.

The chain employs TRBV2 and TRBJ1-2; 7 nucleotides align to TRBD1. Looked up from germline, CDR1 is SNHLY and CDR2 is FYNNEI. The CDR3 contains 14 residues. V lost 4 bases and J lost 4; bases outside the gene matches: 6. The CDR3 protein is CASSATGVPYGYTF. The CDR3 nucleotides are TGTGCCAGCAGTGCCACAGGGGTTCCCTATGGCTACACCTTC.

The chain is built from TRBV7-9 and TRBJ2-5, with D unclear. This CDR3 region has 13 residues. Germline-derived CDR1 and CDR2 are SEHNR and FQNEAQ (reference sequence). The V gene lost 2 bases and the J gene lost 1 base, with 5 bases spanning the gap. DNA for the CDR3: TGTGCCAGCAGCTTAAGCAGCCAAGAGACCCAGTACTTC. It translates to CASSLSSQETQYF.

This clone showed up just once. The chain employs TRBV21-1 and TRBJ2-2. TRBV21-1 represents a pseudogene. This CDR3 has 23 residues. CDR3 sequence (DNA): TGTGCCAGCAGCAAAGAGGGGGGCGGCCCGGGACACATCCCGGAGGCGAACACCGGGGAGCTGTTTTTT. Amino acid sequence: CASSKEGGGPGHIPEANTGELFF.

The chain carries TRBV19 and TRBJ2-5; maybe TRBD1 (6 bases). The DNA end favors TRBJ2-7, so the J call may be wrong. CDR1 and CDR2 from the germline V gene are LNHDA and SQIVND (reference sequence). The CDR3 is 15 amino acids. Written as DNA, the CDR3 is TGTGCCAGTAGTATAGGAGGGGACACTTCCTACGAGCAGTACTTC. This encodes CASSIGGDTSYEQYF.

A few counts support this clone. The chain links TRBV5-4 to TRBJ2-2; 7 positions match TRBD2. This CDR3 spans 15 amino acids. Germline V gene sequence: CDR1 SGHNT, CDR2 YYREEE (reference sequence). The V and J ends lost 2 bases and 2 bases, in that order; junction bases with no gene match: 3. The CDR3 DNA reads as TGTGCCAGCAGCTTAGCGGGATTCAACACCGGGGAGCTGTTTTTT. As protein: CASSLAGFNTGELFF.

A single count supports this clone. A read error is possible here, since a much larger clone lies one base away. The same CDR3 arises from other DNA sequences in this sample as well. The chain uses TRBV7-6 and TRBJ2-3; perhaps TRBD2 as D (5 bases). Trimming shortened V by 1 base and J by 0 bases, and 8 bases separated the two germline ends. Germline-derived CDR1 and CDR2 are SGHVS and FNYEAQ. CDR3 length equals 15 residues. CDR3 in amino acids: CASSLVGGSTDTQYF. The CDR3 DNA sequence: TGTGCCAGCAGCTTAGTCGGCGGGAGCACAGATACGCAGTATTTT.

Concerning this clone itself: Other DNA variants within this sample encode the same CDR3. J is TRBJ2-7 and V is TRBV4-1, with TRBD2 matching over 7 bases. V trimming: 5 bases; J trimming: 3 bases; junction bases outside the gene matches: 7. The CDR3 spans 14 residues. Looked up from germline, CDR1 is MGHRA and CDR2 is YSYEKL. The CDR3 DNA follows: TGCGCCAGCAGCTCAGAGAGGGACTACTACGAGCAGTACTTC. Translated, it gives CASSSERDYYEQYF.

The rearrangement links TRBV2 to TRBJ2-5, with TRBD1 matching over 9 bases. The CDR3 extends over 16 amino acids. Per germline, CDR1 SNHLY and CDR2 FYNNEI. V lost 4 bases to trimming and J lost 2 bases; unmatched junction nucleotides: 8. CDR3 amino acids: CASSATGGWGQETQYF. The CDR3 nucleotides are TGTGCCAGCAGTGCCACAGGGGGCTGGGGACAAGAGACCCAGTACTTC.

This clone was counted only a few times. The rearrangement joins TRBV19 to TRBJ2-2; TRBD2 agrees at 8 bases. Unmatched junction bases numbered 6, after V lost 3 bases and J lost 6 bases. Germline CDR1 LNHDA, CDR2 SQIVND (reference sequence). The CDR3 length is 15 residues. The CDR3 loop reads CASSISGGAPGELFF. The CDR3 nucleotides are TGTGCCAGTAGTATTTCGGGGGGGGCGCCCGGGGAGCTGTTTTTT.

This chain joins TRBV5-1 and TRBJ2-2; 9 positions agree with TRBD1. The CDR3 length is 18 residues. The germline CDR1 and CDR2 sequences are SGHRS and YFSETQ. V dropped 0 bases and J dropped 4; count of bases not matched to a gene: 10. CDR3 DNA sequence: TGCGCCAGCAGCTTGGAACAGGGGGCCGTTTCGGTCACCGGGGAGCTGTTTTTT. It translates to CASSLEQGAVSVTGELFF. Full variable domain (remainder filled in from reference TRBV5-1 and TRBJ2-2): KAGVTQTPRYLIKTRGQQVTLSCSPISGHRSVSWYQQTPGQGLQFLFEYFSETQRNKGNFPGRFSGRQFSNSRSEMNVSTLELGDSALYLCASSLEQGAVSVTGELFFGEGSRLTVL.

This chain uses TRBV7-2 with TRBJ2-7; tentative D call: TRBD2 (6 bases). This CDR3 is built from 14 residues. V was clipped by 4 bases and J by 2 bases, with 12 bases between them. Germline-derived CDR1 and CDR2 are SGHTA and FQGNSA. CDR3 DNA: TGTGCCAGCAGCTCAGCCTGGGGGGCCTACGAGCAGTACTTC. Amino acids: CASSSAWGAYEQYF.

The chain joins TRBV2 to TRBJ2-7, with D tentatively TRBD1 or TRBD2 (6 bases each). Germline-derived CDR1 and CDR2 are SNHLY and FYNNEI. The CDR3 extends over 19 amino acids. V was pared by 4 bases and J by 0 bases, with 25 bases between. The CDR3 DNA reads TGTGCCAGCAGTGGTGATCGTTTTCGGGGGCAGGGGTCCTCCTACGAGCAGTACTTC. It specifies CASSGDRFRGQGSSYEQYF.

J is TRBJ2-1 and V is TRBV28; 8 nucleotides match TRBD2. The CDR3 covers 17 residues. CDR1 is MDHEN, CDR2 SYDVKM, per germline. V lost 2 bases, J lost 3 bases, and 9 bases stayed unmatched. CDR3 amino acids: CASSLRASGYFYNEQFF. The CDR3 DNA sequence: TGTGCCAGCAGTTTAAGGGCTAGCGGGTACTTCTACAATGAGCAGTTCTTC.

Only one count was recorded for this clone. The chain couples TRBV30 to TRBJ2-1, with a weak D call TRBD1 (6 bases). Germline V lookup: CDR1 GTSNPN, CDR2 SVGIG (reference sequence). Trimming cost V 0 bases and J 11 bases, with 8 bases left between them. There are 11 residues in the CDR3. The CDR3 region is CAWSVGTKQFF. As DNA, the CDR3 is TGTGCCTGGAGTGTCGGGACAAAGCAGTTCTTC.

This chain connects TRBV15 to TRBJ2-7, with D perhaps TRBD2 (5 bases). Trimming removed 3 bases at V and 4 bases at J, with 10 bases between. Per the germline V gene, CDR1 is LNHNV and CDR2 is YYDKDF (reference sequence). The CDR3 totals 13 residues. DNA of the CDR3: TGTGCCACCAGCAGGGAGGCGCAATACGAGCAGTACTTC. Translating gives CATSREAQYEQYF.

CDR3 protein: CAWSKTSGHYEQYF. The CDR3 region has the DNA TGTGCCTGGAGTAAAACTAGCGGCCACTACGAGCAGTACTTC. The chain couples TRBV30 to TRBJ2-7, with 8 bases that match TRBD2. The CDR3 has 14 residues. Germline V gives CDR1 GTSNPN, CDR2 SVGIG (reference sequence). The V and J ends lost 2 bases and 3 bases, in that order; junction bases with no gene match: 6. Variable domain in full (rest from reference TRBV30 and TRBJ2-7): SQTIHQWPATLVQPVGSPLSLECTVEGTSNPNLYWYRQAAGRGLQLLFYSVGIGQISSEVPQNLSASRPQDRQFILSSKKLLLSDSGFYLCAWSKTSGHYEQYFGPGTRLTVT.

The chain combines TRBV11-1 with TRBJ1-6, with D hard to call. This CDR3 contains 12 residues. The germline CDR1 and CDR2 sequences are SGHAT and FQDESV (reference sequence). V gave up 5 bases and J gave up 7 bases, with 6 bases separating them. The CDR3 coding sequence is TGTGCCAGCAGCCGTGGGAATTCACCCCTCCACTTT. It encodes CASSRGNSPLHF.

The CDR3 loop is CASSLDGQNNQPQHF. CDR3 nucleotide sequence: TGTGCCAGCAGCTTGGATGGACAGAACAATCAGCCCCAGCATTTT. V is TRBV5-8 and J is TRBJ1-5; D may be TRBD1 (6 bases). The CDR3 is 15 amino acids. Germline values: CDR1 SGHTS, CDR2 YDEGEE. The V end was cut by 0 bases, the J end by 3 bases, with 10 bases between.

The gene calls are TRBV5-4 and TRBJ1-4; possible D gene TRBD1, 5 bases. The CDR3 has 14 residues. V lost 4 bases and J lost 8, with 15 bases in between. The germline V gene encodes CDR1 SGHNT and CDR2 YYREEE (reference sequence). The CDR3 loop reads CASSRGGDREKLFF. The CDR3 DNA is TGTGCCAGCAGCCGGGGAGGGGATCGGGAAAAACTGTTTTTT.

This clone has only a few counts. The chain couples TRBV7-2 to TRBJ2-4; weak D call: TRBD2 (6 bases). Between the trimmed V and J ends, which lost 1 base and 6 bases, there was a span of 10 bases. CDR1 and CDR2 (germline): SGHTA, FQGNSA. The CDR3 spans 14 residues. CDR3 sequence: CASSLGLEPNIQYF. The CDR3 DNA sequence: TGTGCCAGCAGCTTAGGACTAGAACCAAACATTCAGTACTTC.

The chain joins TRBV30 to TRBJ2-1; TRBD1 agrees at 8 bases. In germline, CDR1 is GTSNPN, CDR2 SVGIG (reference sequence). The length of the CDR3 is 17 residues. V trimming: 2 bases; J trimming: 2 bases; junction bases outside the gene matches: 11. CDR3 DNA sequence: TGTGCCTGGAGTCCGCGAATTCAGGGGGCTGCCTACAATGAGCAGTTCTTC. This sequence encodes CAWSPRIQGAAYNEQFF.

The chain carries TRBV28 and TRBJ1-3, with D perhaps matching TRBD1 (5 bases). The germline V and J ends were trimmed by 6 bases and 1 base, with 10 bases remaining between them. The germline gives CDR1 MDHEN, CDR2 SYDVKM. The length of the CDR3 is 14 residues. CDR3 loop: CASRADSSGNTIYF. The CDR3 nucleotides are TGTGCCAGCAGAGCAGACAGTTCTGGAAACACCATATATTTT. Supplemented by reference TRBV28 and TRBJ1-3, the full variable domain reads DVKVTQSSRYLVKRTGEKVFLECVQDMDHENMFWYRQDPGLGLRLIYFSYDVKMKEKGDIPEGYSVSREKKERFSLILESASTNQTSMYLCASRADSSGNTIYFGEGSWLTVV.

This clone was picked up one time. The chain has TRBV29-1 and TRBJ2-7, with 12 bases that match TRBD2. This CDR3 region has 16 residues. J lost 6 bases, V lost 4 bases, and 13 bases had no gene match. CDR1 is SQVTM, CDR2 ANQGSEA, per germline. DNA for the CDR3: TGCAGCGTTGGCCCTCGACTAGCGGGAGTCAAGGGCGAGCAGTACTTC. Translating it yields CSVGPRLAGVKGEQYF.

This clone appeared a single time. An end of the junction differs from the germline gene, which may be a read error. This chain links TRBV2 with TRBJ2-7; 10 bases are a match to TRBD2. The CDR3 contains 15 residues. Germline loops: CDR1 SNHLY, CDR2 FYNNEI. As DNA, the CDR3 is TGTGCCAGCAGAGAAGGACTAGCGGAACTCTACGAGCAGTACTTC. It specifies CASREGLAELYEQYF. Using reference TRBV2 and TRBJ2-7 for the parts outside the CDR3, the full variable domain is EPEVTQTPSHQVTQMGQEVILRCVPISNHLYFYWYRQILGQKVEFLVSFYNNEISEKSEIFDDQFSVERPDGSNFTLKIRSTKLEDSAMYFCASREGLAELYEQYFGPGTRLTVT.